The 2 T cell receptor beta chains given below trace back to one sample, sequenced in a study of shared clonotypes between healthy human individuals. The assay was immunoSEQ multiplex PCR, and TCRdb's table has in-frame clones only and misses some. The table records a few million clones, almost 96% of them present only once. Sequences were obtained from naive CD4+ T cells sorted from blood. Documented subset: CD45RA+ positively selected. The origin of the receptors is a man younger than 30 in good health.

The J gene is TRBJ1-4, the V gene TRBV6-1; no reliable D call. CDR1 and CDR2 (germline): MNHNS, SASEGT. V was clipped by 1 base and J by 0 bases, with 15 bases between them. CDR3 length: 18 residues. The CDR3 reads CASSEGVSSLSTNEKLFF. In nucleotides, the CDR3 is TGTGCCAGCAGTGAAGGAGTTTCGTCCCTTTCAACTAATGAAAAACTGTTTTTT.

Concerning this clone itself: Within the sample, other DNA sequences also encode this same CDR3. This rearrangement joins TRBV18 to TRBJ2-1, with 9 bases fitting TRBD2. V lost 3 bases, J lost 7 bases, and 4 bases stayed unmatched. The CDR3 totals 14 residues. CDR1 KGHSH and CDR2 LQKENI come from the germline V gene. CDR3 nucleotides: TGTGCCAGCTCACCCCCGGGACTAGCTAATGAGCAGTTCTTC. This gives the protein CASSPPGLANEQFF.